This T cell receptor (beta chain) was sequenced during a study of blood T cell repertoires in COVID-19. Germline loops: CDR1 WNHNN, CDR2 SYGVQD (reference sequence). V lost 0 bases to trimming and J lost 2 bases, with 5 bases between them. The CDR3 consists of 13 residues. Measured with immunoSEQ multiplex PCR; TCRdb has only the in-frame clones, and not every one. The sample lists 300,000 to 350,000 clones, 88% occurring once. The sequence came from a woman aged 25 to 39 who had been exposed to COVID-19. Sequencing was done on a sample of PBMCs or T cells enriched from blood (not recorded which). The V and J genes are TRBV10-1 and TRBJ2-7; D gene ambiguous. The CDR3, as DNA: TGCGCCAGCAGTGAGTCACTGACCTACGAGCAGTACTTC. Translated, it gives CASSESLTYEQYF.